This T cell receptor (beta chain) was recorded in a study of blood T cells in healthy people across ages. This clonotype has just a few counts. Its antigen is as yet unknown. The CDR3 is 13 residues long. Per germline, CDR1 LNHDA and CDR2 SQIVND (reference sequence). V dropped 5 bases and J dropped 3 bases, with 11 bases sitting between them. The use of a sample-barcoded 5' primer and a J-beta primer mix characterized a second PCR of 7 to 11 cycles. Carrying 12 random nucleotides, a template-switch adaptor labeled each individual cDNA molecule. TCRdb reanalysed the 5' RACE reads using MiXCR and keeps one entry per CDR3 protein. The data contain 650,000 to 1,000,000 distinct CDR3 sequences, under 40% of them singletons. Study results and limitations: The fall in TCR beta diversity per million T cells was roughly linear with age. Leaving the PBMCs unsorted stopped any conclusive comparison of naive versus antigen-experienced cells.

The receptor was isolated from a man between 18 and 35 years old in good health. The rearrangement links TRBV19 to TRBJ2-7, with D perhaps matching TRBD1 (5 bases). The source material was blood. The CDR3 reads CASSATVYYEQYF. The CDR3 coding sequence is TGTGCCAGTAGTGCGACAGTATACTACGAGCAGTACTTC.